Listed below are T cell receptor beta chains from one sample, sequenced in a study of patients and donors after allogeneic stem cell transplantation. From the RT-PCR reads, TCRdb called clonotypes with MiXCR, one entry per CDR3 protein. The sample consists of about 89,000 distinct CDR3 sequences, roughly 43% of them appearing once. Material: blood, either unsorted or a sorted T cell fraction (not recorded which). The receptors here all came from a human donor who was either an allogeneic HSCT recipient or a stem cell or donor lymphocyte infusion donor (not recorded which). It is not recorded whose cells these are; they may come from a transplant donor. The CDR3 runs from the conserved cysteine through the conserved F or W. Each record gives: clone size, CDR3 length, J gene, D gene, V gene, CDR3 DNA, CDR3 protein. D genes are given only for firm matches. Rows give clone size only sometimes, using once, few, many, or a class for an expanded clone.

abundance: NA; len: 15; j_gene: TRBJ1-4; d_gene: NA; v_gene: TRBV7-9; CDR3nt: TGTGCCAGCAGCTTGGGAGGGGCACAGAATGAAAAACTGTTTTTT; CDR3aa: CASSLGGAQNEKLFF
abundance: NA; len: 13; j_gene: TRBJ1-4; d_gene: NA; v_gene: TRBV20-1; CDR3nt: TGCAGTGCTAGAAGTGAATATGGCGAAAAACTGTTTTTT; CDR3aa: CSARSEYGEKLFF
abundance: NA; len: 14; j_gene: TRBJ1-4; d_gene: TRBD1; v_gene: TRBV7-2; CDR3nt: TGTGCCAGCAGCCTGGGACAGGGTAATGAAAAACTGTTTTTT; CDR3aa: CASSLGQGNEKLFF
abundance: NA; len: 15; j_gene: TRBJ1-2; d_gene: NA; v_gene: TRBV9; CDR3nt: TGTGCCAGCAGCGCCCTACTTACCGGGGCGCACGGCTACACCTTC; CDR3aa: CASSALLTGAHGYTF
abundance: NA; len: 12; j_gene: TRBJ1-4; d_gene: NA; v_gene: TRBV20-1; CDR3nt: TGCAGTGCTCCTATTGGGATTGAAAAACTGTTTTTT; CDR3aa: CSAPIGIEKLFF
abundance: NA; len: 15; j_gene: TRBJ2-1; d_gene: TRBD2; v_gene: TRBV5-6; CDR3nt: TGTGCCAGCAGCGTCGGGAGGTCCCCCTACAATGAGCAGTTCTTC; CDR3aa: CASSVGRSPYNEQFF
abundance: few; len: 14; j_gene: TRBJ1-2; d_gene: NA; v_gene: TRBV7-9; CDR3nt: TGTGCCAGCAGCTTAGGTTCCGGTGGCGATGGCTACACCTTC; CDR3aa: CASSLGSGGDGYTF
abundance: NA; len: 11; j_gene: TRBJ2-1; d_gene: NA; v_gene: TRBV6-2/TRBV6-3; CDR3nt: TGTGCCAGCAGTTACCGGTATGAGCAGTTCTTC; CDR3aa: CASSYRYEQFF
abundance: NA; len: 16; j_gene: TRBJ1-1; d_gene: TRBD1; v_gene: TRBV4-1; CDR3nt: TGCGCCAGCAGCCGATCAGGGGGCTATAGGAACACTGAAGCTTTCTTT; CDR3aa: CASSRSGGYRNTEAFF
abundance: NA; len: 13; j_gene: TRBJ1-1; d_gene: NA; v_gene: TRBV29-1; CDR3nt: TGCAGCGTCCAGACAGTCATGAACACTGAAGCTTTCTTT; CDR3aa: CSVQTVMNTEAFF
abundance: NA; len: 13; j_gene: TRBJ1-1; d_gene: NA; v_gene: TRBV7-8; CDR3nt: TGTGCCAGCAGCTTAGTACTGACAGGTGAAGCTTTCTTT; CDR3aa: CASSLVLTGEAFF
abundance: few; len: 18; j_gene: TRBJ1-4; d_gene: NA; v_gene: TRBV4-3; CDR3nt: TGCGCCAGCAGCCACCGAGCCCCGCTGACAGGTTTCGTTGAAAAACTGTTTTTT; CDR3aa: CASSHRAPLTGFVEKLFF
abundance: few; len: 16; j_gene: TRBJ1-2; d_gene: NA; v_gene: TRBV10-3; CDR3nt: TGTGCCATCAGTGAATATGTGAGGGAAGCTAACTATGGCTACACCTTC; CDR3aa: CAISEYVREANYGYTF
abundance: NA; len: 14; j_gene: TRBJ2-7; d_gene: TRBD1; v_gene: TRBV5-1; CDR3nt: TGCGCCAGCAGCTTGGGACAGGGGATCTACGAGCAGTACTTC; CDR3aa: CASSLGQGIYEQYF
abundance: NA; len: 16; j_gene: TRBJ2-5; d_gene: TRBD2; v_gene: TRBV20-1; CDR3nt: TGCAGTGCTAGGGCCCGGACTAGCGGGAGGGGAGAGACCCAGTACTTC; CDR3aa: CSARARTSGRGETQYF
abundance: NA; len: 16; j_gene: TRBJ1-2; d_gene: NA; v_gene: TRBV9; CDR3nt: TGTGCCAGCAGCCTCCGCGTAGGGGAACAAGACTATGGCTACACCTTC; CDR3aa: CASSLRVGEQDYGYTF
abundance: NA; len: 16; j_gene: TRBJ1-6; d_gene: NA; v_gene: TRBV6-2/TRBV6-3; CDR3nt: TGTGCCAGCAGCGACCTTCGGGACTACTATAATTCACCCCTCCACTTT; CDR3aa: CASSDLRDYYNSPLHF
abundance: few; len: 15; j_gene: TRBJ1-1; d_gene: NA; v_gene: TRBV15; CDR3nt: TGTGCCACCAGCAGAGATTTCGCAGGTAACACTGAAGCTTTCTTT; CDR3aa: CATSRDFAGNTEAFF
abundance: NA; len: 16; j_gene: TRBJ2-1; d_gene: NA; v_gene: TRBV11-2; CDR3nt: TGTGCCAGCAGCTTATGGGCGTCTAGCCGTAACAATGAGCAGTTCTTC; CDR3aa: CASSLWASSRNNEQFF
abundance: NA; len: 12; j_gene: TRBJ1-2; d_gene: NA; v_gene: TRBV20-1; CDR3nt: TGCAGTCTGAGTGAGGGGCCTTATGGCTACACCTTC; CDR3aa: CSLSEGPYGYTF
abundance: few; len: 15; j_gene: TRBJ1-2; d_gene: NA; v_gene: TRBV6-5; CDR3nt: TGTGCCAGCAGCATCTTGGGGGGATCCAACTATGGCTACACCTTC; CDR3aa: CASSILGGSNYGYTF
abundance: few; len: 15; j_gene: TRBJ1-2; d_gene: TRBD1; v_gene: TRBV27; CDR3nt: TGTGCCAGCAGCATTCGGGCAGGGGGGAACTATGGCTACACCTTC; CDR3aa: CASSIRAGGNYGYTF
abundance: few; len: 13; j_gene: TRBJ1-4; d_gene: NA; v_gene: TRBV5-1; CDR3nt: TGCGCCAGCAGCCGGTGGTCTAATGAAAAACTGTTTTTT; CDR3aa: CASSRWSNEKLFF
abundance: NA; len: 15; j_gene: TRBJ1-4; d_gene: TRBD1; v_gene: TRBV4-3; CDR3nt: TGCGCCAGCAGCCAAGGACAGGGAACTAATGAAAAACTGTTTTTT; CDR3aa: CASSQGQGTNEKLFF
abundance: NA; len: 11; j_gene: TRBJ1-1; d_gene: NA; v_gene: TRBV28; CDR3nt: TGTGCCAGCACCCTGCTCACTGAAGCTTTCTTT; CDR3aa: CASTLLTEAFF